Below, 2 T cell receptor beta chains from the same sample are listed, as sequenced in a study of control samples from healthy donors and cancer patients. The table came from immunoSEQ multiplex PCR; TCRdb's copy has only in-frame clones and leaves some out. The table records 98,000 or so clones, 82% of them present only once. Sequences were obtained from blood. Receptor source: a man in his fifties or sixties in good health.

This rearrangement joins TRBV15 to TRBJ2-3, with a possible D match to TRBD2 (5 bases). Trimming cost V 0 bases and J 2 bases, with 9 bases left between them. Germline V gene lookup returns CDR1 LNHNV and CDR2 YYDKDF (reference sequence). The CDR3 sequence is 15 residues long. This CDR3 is CATSRDRLNTDTQYF. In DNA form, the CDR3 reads TGTGCCACCAGCAGAGATCGACTAAACACAGATACGCAGTATTTT. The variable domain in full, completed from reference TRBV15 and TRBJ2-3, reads DAMVIQNPRYQVTQFGKPVTLSCSQTLNHNVMYWYQQKSSQAPKLLFHYYDKDFNNEADTPDNFQSRRPNTSFCFLDIRSPGLGDTAMYLCATSRDRLNTDTQYFGPGTRLTVL.

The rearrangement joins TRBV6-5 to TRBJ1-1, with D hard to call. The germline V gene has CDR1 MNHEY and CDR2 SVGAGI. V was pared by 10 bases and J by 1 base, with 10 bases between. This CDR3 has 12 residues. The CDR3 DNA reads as TGTGCCACCCGGCCGGGGAACACTGAAGCTTTCTTT. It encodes CATRPGNTEAFF.